This record looks at one TCR beta chain sequence and its context. This clonotype has at least ten counts. It has no known antigen specificity. One base away there is no much larger clone; base qualities are not given. The TCR beta CDR3 regions were amplified from RNA transcripts. For the first round of RT-PCR on the TCR CDR3, the HTBI primer set was used together with the Qiagen OneStep RT-PCR kit. The libraries were constructed in a second round of multiplex PCR and then size-selected and purified. Sequencing of the libraries was done on an Illumina HiSeq2000 using paired-end 100 bp reads. Concerning the study's data processing: SOAPnuke was used to process the raw data, throwing out any read that contained adapters or uncalled bases, had a mean Phred below 15, or lacked an exact constant-primer or identifier match. High-quality paired reads were merged using COPE v1.2.5, and each unique nucleotide sequence was defined as a clonotype. MiTCR v1.1 was used to align the clonotypes against IMGT TRBV, TRBD and TRBJ reference segments. Analysis was restricted to V-J combinations with a frequency above 0.0001, which covered roughly 99% of repertoires. A TCS score was defined as the ratio between F50 (clonal expansion) and ExV (chaos), using BLOSUM62-based TCRdist between CDR3 peptides within each V-J. Welch's t-statistics and random forest reduced roughly 500 V-J features to under 15, which were used in a naive Bayes classifier (R e1071). TCRdb applied fastp at Q25 and MiXCR to the public reads, then kept only in-frame beta chains. A single entry per CDR3 protein holds the most common genes and DNA from its merged rows. These V and J calls rely on TCRdb rather than the paper's analysis. This sample gives about 600,000 distinct CDR3 sequences in total; 16% of them show up just once. The ten largest clones capture roughly 3.3% of the sample.

Ophthalmopathy patients had moderately to severely active disease, Clinical Activity Score of at least 3, NOSPECS grade of at least 4, and duration under 3 months. The study excluded patients with uncontrolled infections, other autoimmune diseases, pregnancy or lactation. Diagnoses relied on clinical symptoms, serum thyroxine and TRAb, thyroid ultrasound and orbital computed tomography. Ficoll-Paque density gradient centrifugation was used to isolate PBMCs from approximately 11 ml of fresh peripheral blood. Total RNA was extracted using Trizol reagent, and RNA quality was assessed on an Agilent 2100 Bioanalyzer. The source of the sample is a study of T cells in Graves' hyperthyroidism and ophthalmopathy (dated by TCRdb to about 2019). For the study in its entirety: Peripheral blood was sampled at the time of initial diagnosis, prior to any treatment. TCR V-J signatures able to tell the groups apart were searched for in a discovery cohort of around 95 patients, of whom about 40 had Graves' ophthalmopathy and some 60 had stable Graves' hyperthyroidism. Prospective prediction of ophthalmopathy was tested in an independent validation cohort of about 19 hyperthyroidism patients and roughly 16 patients who later progressed to ophthalmopathy. The paper reports TCR Vbeta CDR3 sequencing of approximately 140 peripheral blood samples: under 45 ophthalmopathy, fewer than 80 hyperthyroidism and approximately 17 progressor patients. The 75 to 100 discovery patients were randomly split 7:3 into training and test sets. Following sampling, methimazole starting at 30 mg daily was given to hyperthyroidism patients, and high-dose intravenous methylprednisolone was given to ophthalmopathy patients. In roughly six Graves' hyperthyroidism patients, the study also compared T-cell repertoires from thyroid tissue with T-cell repertoires from blood.

What the study reported, not specific to this receptor: In cross-validation, a model built on a 13 V-J signature told ophthalmopathy apart from stable hyperthyroidism with under 90% sensitivity and around 81% specificity, and in testing the same model reached 80%/75%. In validation, progression to ophthalmopathy was predicted by the model with almost 71% sensitivity and under 85% specificity, a median of roughly 6 months before onset. Sample size was not statistically predetermined, and blinding of investigators to group allocation was not performed. Most expanded thyroid clonotypes (frequency above 0.001) were also detected in blood, suggesting blood repertoires may reflect thyroid immune responses.

For CDR1 and CDR2, the germline V gene lists SNHLY and FYNNEI. V is pared back by 1 base and J by 5 bases, with 14 bases lying between the germline termini. The CDR3 measures 15 amino acids from cysteine to phenylalanine. This entry keeps only the CDR3 DNA: 45 bases, framed from base 1. The V and J segments used are TRBV2 and TRBJ1-1; perhaps TRBD1 is the D gene, with 6 bases matching. The specimen sequenced was blood. The source of this sequence is a woman aged 40 to 50 with Graves' ophthalmopathy. The CDR3 has the sequence CASSEDNVGGTEAFF. The sequenced DNA: TGTGCCAGCAGTGAAGACAACGTAGGGGGGACTGAAGCTTTCTTT.